A single sample is the source of the 18 T cell receptor beta chains below, sequenced in a study of vaccination and CD4 T cells after COVID-19. Their antigens are not known. Regarding treatment: approximately 11-day PBMC culture with coronavirus spike peptide pools or control peptides (ViraFEST assay). Cultured CD4+ T cell DNA underwent sequencing with the Oncomine TCR Beta short-read assay. TCRdb re-called the PCR reads through MiXCR, storing one row per CDR3 protein. The table has 8,500 to 11,000 distinct CDR3 sequences, approximately 59% seen once. Sequencing was done on a sample of CD4+ T cells from blood, cultured in vitro. These TCRs come from a human donor who had recovered from COVID-19.

This chain connects TRBV27 to TRBJ1-2; D not resolved. V gave up 8 bases and J gave up 4 bases, with 17 bases separating them. The CDR3 consists of 14 residues. CDR1 is MNHEY, CDR2 SMNVEV, per germline (reference sequence). The CDR3 DNA reads TGTGCCAGCGGCCCCAGAGGGCTAGTCTATGGCTACACCTTC. It encodes CASGPRGLVYGYTF.

The chain is built from TRBV5-1 and TRBJ2-5; tentatively, D is TRBD2 (5 bases). The CDR3 loop spans 13 amino acids. Per germline, CDR1 SGHRS and CDR2 YFSETQ. With 4 bases removed from V and 4 bases from J, the gap between germline ends came to 11 bases. CDR3 protein: CASSGVSGETQYF. For the CDR3, the DNA is TGCGCCAGCAGCGGGGTGAGCGGAGAGACCCAGTACTTC.

This clonotype was seen more than once but under ten times. The J gene is TRBJ2-3, the V gene TRBV2, with D unresolved. The CDR3 consists of 13 residues. Germline CDR1 and CDR2: SNHLY and FYNNEI. With 2 bases removed from V and 2 bases from J, the gap between germline ends came to 5 bases. The CDR3 loop is CASSERYTDTQYF. CDR3 nucleotide sequence: TGTGCCAGCAGTGAACGGTACACAGATACGCAGTATTTT.

The chain couples TRBV19 to TRBJ1-2, with 10 bases matching TRBD1. CDR3 length: 14 residues. The germline V gene encodes CDR1 LNHDA and CDR2 SQIVND (reference sequence). Losses at the gene ends were 5 bases for V and 7 bases for J; bases not matched to a gene: 7. The CDR3 loop is CASSPGTGVGGYTF. DNA of the CDR3: TGTGCCAGTAGTCCCGGGACAGGGGTTGGTGGCTACACCTTC.

This sequence joins TRBV7-8 and TRBJ2-6; D is uncertain. Trimming left V 3 bases short and J 3 bases short, with 9 bases between. CDR1 is SGHVS and CDR2 is FQNEAQ in the germline V gene. This CDR3 is built from 15 residues. CDR3: CASSFRSLGANVLTF. DNA for the CDR3: TGTGCCAGCAGCTTTCGCTCCCTTGGGGCCAACGTCCTGACTTTC. Full variable domain (missing parts from reference TRBV7-8 and TRBJ2-6): GAGVSQSPRYKVAKRGQDVALRCDPISGHVSLFWYQQALGQGPEFLTYFQNEAQLDKSGLPSDRFFAERPEGSVSTLKIQRTQQEDSAVYLCASSFRSLGANVLTFGAGSRLTVL.

This chain connects TRBV11-3 to TRBJ2-1, with D perhaps TRBD1 (6 bases). Trimming shortened V by 2 bases and J by 0 bases, and 8 bases separated the two germline ends. Germline lookup yields CDR1 SGHNT and CDR2 YENEEA. This CDR3 is built from 15 residues. CDR3 residues: CASSLQGSSYNEQFF. For the CDR3, the DNA is TGTGCCAGCAGCTTACAGGGGAGCTCCTACAATGAGCAGTTCTTC. Supplemented by reference TRBV11-3 and TRBJ2-1, the full variable domain reads EAGVVQSPRYKIIEKKQPVAFWCNPISGHNTLYWYLQNLGQGPELLIRYENEEAVDDSQLPKDRFSAERLKGVDSTLKIQPAELGDSAVYLCASSLQGSSYNEQFFGPGTRLTVL.

Only a few counts were recorded for this clonotype. This rearrangement joins TRBV20-1 to TRBJ1-4; D ambiguous. The CDR3 totals 15 residues. The germline V gene has CDR1 DFQATT and CDR2 SNEGSKA (reference sequence). V was clipped by 0 bases and J by 10 bases, with 18 bases between them. The CDR3 DNA reads as TGCAGTGCTAGAGATGAGGAGGCCCTCGGTGGAAAACTGTTTTTT. Its protein product is CSARDEEALGGKLFF.

The rearrangement links TRBV27 to TRBJ2-2; 8 positions agree with TRBD2. After removal of 3 bases from V and 6 bases from J, the junction contained 18 bases not matched to a gene. The CDR3 contains 19 residues. Per the germline V gene, CDR1 is MNHEY and CDR2 is SMNVEV (reference sequence). CDR3 DNA: TGTGCCAGCAGTTTCCGCCTCCCCCTAGCGGGTGGAGCGGCCGGGGAGCTGTTTTTT. Its protein is CASSFRLPLAGGAAGELFF.

This clonotype has only a few counts. V usage is TRBV20-1 and J usage is TRBJ1-3; 10 positions agree with TRBD1. The length of the CDR3 is 14 residues. The ends lost 6 bases at V and 8 bases at J; junction bases unmatched: 10. CDR1 and CDR2 from the germline V gene are DFQATT and SNEGSKA (reference sequence). DNA of the CDR3: TGCAGTGCAACCACAGGGGACAGGGGAGACACCATATATTTT. As protein: CSATTGDRGDTIYF.

This clonotype showed up just once. The V call is TRBV19, the J call TRBJ2-3, with D possibly being TRBD1 (6 bases). CDR3 size: 14 residues. Germline V gene lookup returns CDR1 LNHDA and CDR2 SQIVND (reference sequence). Trimming removed 5 bases from V and 4 bases from J, with 13 bases in between. In nucleotides, the CDR3 is TGTGCCAGTAGTCCACTAGGACAGTCAGATACGCAGTATTTT. This encodes CASSPLGQSDTQYF.

This rearrangement joins TRBV19 to TRBJ2-7; possible D gene TRBD1, 6 bases. The V gene's germline CDR1 is LNHDA and CDR2 SQIVND (reference sequence). The length of the CDR3 is 11 residues. V shed 10 bases and J shed 2 bases, with 9 bases lying between them. The CDR3 region is CATTGTYEQYF. CDR3 DNA: TGTGCCACCACAGGGACCTACGAGCAGTACTTC.

V and J are TRBV7-2 and TRBJ2-2; TRBD2 matches 9 bases. J gave up 5 bases and V 0 bases, and 4 bases lay outside the gene matches. The CDR3 length is 16 residues. CDR1 and CDR2 from the germline V gene are SGHTA and FQGNSA. CDR3 amino acids: CASSLAARGGTGELFF. The DNA for the CDR3 is TGTGCCAGCAGCTTAGCGGCGCGGGGGGGTACCGGGGAGCTGTTTTTT.

The chain combines TRBV7-2 with TRBJ2-5; D unclear. V gave up 1 base and J gave up 4 bases, with 10 bases separating them. The CDR3 consists of 14 residues. In germline, CDR1 is SGHTA, CDR2 FQGNSA. This CDR3 is CASSLGPDLETQYF. The CDR3 coding sequence is TGTGCCAGCAGCTTAGGGCCCGATTTAGAGACCCAGTACTTC.

This clonotype was found a few times. This chain uses TRBV6-2 or TRBV6-3 with TRBJ2-5; 10 bases map to TRBD1. The CDR3 length is 16 residues. V trimming: 6 bases; J trimming: 5 bases; junction bases outside the gene matches: 12. CDR1 and CDR2 (germline): MNHEY, SVGEGT. The CDR3 DNA is TGTGCCAGCAGGGCCTCCGGGACAGGGGTGGTCGAGACCCAGTACTTC. This sequence encodes CASRASGTGVVETQYF.

The rearrangement links TRBV20-1 to TRBJ2-3; TRBD1 matches at 7 bases. V was pared by 7 bases and J by 5 bases, with 6 bases of the junction left unmatched. This CDR3 spans 12 amino acids. Germline V CDR1 and CDR2: DFQATT, SNEGSKA (reference sequence). CDR3 in amino acids: CSERAGGDTQYF. The CDR3 DNA reads TGCAGTGAGAGGGCAGGGGGAGATACGCAGTATTTT.

This clonotype came up a few times. The chain employs TRBV7-3 and TRBJ1-2; 10 bases are a match to TRBD1. V shed 3 bases, J shed 8 bases, and the junction held 3 bases outside the gene matches. Per germline, CDR1 SGHTA and CDR2 FQGTGA. This CDR3 contains 13 residues. The DNA for the CDR3 is TGTGCCAGCAGCTTGGACAGGGGGAGAGGCTACACCTTC. As protein: CASSLDRGRGYTF.

This chain uses TRBV11-2 with TRBJ2-7, with 11 bases that match TRBD2. Germline assignment: CDR1 SGHAT and CDR2 FQNNGV. The CDR3 extends over 14 amino acids. Trimming removed 4 bases from V and 7 bases from J; junction bases left unmatched: 6. CDR3 nucleotide sequence: TGTGCCAGCAGCTCCAGACTAGCGGGAATTGAGCAGTACTTC. This translates into CASSSRLAGIEQYF. The variable domain in full, with the rest retrieved from reference TRBV11-2 and TRBJ2-7, is EAGVAQSPRYKIIEKRQSVAFWCNPISGHATLYWYQQILGQGPKLLIQFQNNGVVDDSQLPKDRFSAERLKGVDSTLKIQPAKLEDSAVYLCASSSRLAGIEQYFGPGTRLTVT.

This clonotype showed up just a few times. The chain is built from TRBV11-3 and TRBJ1-3, with TRBD1 as a possible D gene (5 bases). The CDR3 length is 15 residues. V lost 0 bases, J lost 4 bases, and 10 bases lay in between. Germline CDR1 is SGHNT and CDR2 is YENEEA. As DNA, the CDR3 is TGTGCCAGCAGCTTAGACATGGGGGTCGGAAACACCATATATTTT. This gives the protein CASSLDMGVGNTIYF. Full variable domain (outside the CDR3, taken from reference TRBV11-3 and TRBJ1-3): EAGVVQSPRYKIIEKKQPVAFWCNPISGHNTLYWYLQNLGQGPELLIRYENEEAVDDSQLPKDRFSAERLKGVDSTLKIQPAELGDSAVYLCASSLDMGVGNTIYFGEGSWLTVV.